The clone carrying this TCR beta chain appeared once. Sequencing was performed with immunoSEQ multiplex PCR; in TCRdb, only in-frame clones are kept and a portion is missing. The sample gives 200,000 to 250,000 clones, about 80% of which show up once; roughly 1.3% is in the top ten. The sample belongs to a study of blood T cell repertoires in COVID-19. Trimming stripped 6 bases from V and 1 base from J, with 13 bases between. Germline assignment: CDR1 MDHEN and CDR2 SYDVKM. The CDR3 totals 15 residues. Sequencing was carried out using PBMCs or T cells enriched from blood (not recorded which). The J gene is TRBJ1-5, the V gene TRBV28; TRBD1 is a possible D gene (5 bases). The source of this sequence is a woman between 40 and 55 years old with acute COVID-19. CDR3 region: CASRRQFSSNQPQHF. The CDR3 DNA reads TGTGCCAGCAGAAGACAGTTTTCCAGCAATCAGCCCCAGCATTTT.